Shown below are 16 T cell receptor beta chains from a single sample sequenced in a study of T cells in narcolepsy (dated by TCRdb to 2016 to 2019). Receptors were amplified or captured by the immunoSEQ multiplex PCR assay. TCRdb's version of the immuneACCESS table is confined to in-frame rearrangements and falls short of the full clone set. An unresolved V gene accounts for under half of the shortfall where checked; the remainder is of unknown origin. Present in this sample are 20,000 to 30,000 clones, more than 75% of which were seen just once. About 1% of the sample comes from the top ten. Sequencing input: memory (CD45RA-) CD4+ T cells from blood. This sample's cell subset or site label indicates: memory T cells sorted ex vivo from peripheral blood. The origin of the receptors is a human donor in good health.

This clone turned up a few times. V is TRBV7-3 and J is TRBJ2-5; 9 bases fit TRBD2. The V and J ends lost 2 bases and 5 bases, in that order; junction bases with no gene match: 9. The CDR3 is 16 amino acids. The germline CDR1 and CDR2 sequences are SGHTA and FQGTGA. In DNA form, the CDR3 reads TGTGCCAGCAGCTTACGTAGCGGGAGAGGAGGGGAGACCCAGTACTTC. It specifies CASSLRSGRGGETQYF. The variable domain in full, with the rest retrieved from reference TRBV7-3 and TRBJ2-5, is GAGVSQTPSNKVTEKGKYVELRCDPISGHTALYWYRQSLGQGPEFLIYFQGTGAADDSGLPNDRFFAVRPEGSVSTLKIQRTERGDSAVYLCASSLRSGRGGETQYFGPGTRLLVL.

The table lists this clone with a few counts. This chain's CDR3 is CASTTGPQGNEQFF. CDR3 DNA: TGTGCCAGCACCACGGGACCCCAGGGCAATGAGCAGTTCTTC. This chain joins TRBV2 and TRBJ2-1; D is perhaps TRBD1 or TRBD2 (5 bases each). The V end was cut by 7 bases, the J end by 6 bases, with 16 bases between. The CDR3 is 14 residues long. CDR1 SNHLY and CDR2 FYNNEI come from the germline V gene.

This clone occurred a few times. This rearrangement joins TRBV27 to TRBJ1-5; TRBD1 matches 8 bases. Germline V gives CDR1 MNHEY, CDR2 SMNVEV (reference sequence). V gave up 4 bases and J gave up 11 bases; unmatched junction bases: 13. The length of the CDR3 is 15 residues. CDR3 residues: CASSSLPDRVFSQHF. DNA for the CDR3: TGTGCCAGCAGTTCCCTACCGGACAGGGTTTTTTCCCAGCATTTT.

The rearrangement links TRBV6-1 to TRBJ2-6, with D possibly TRBD2 on 6 matching bases. The CDR3 spans 14 residues. Trimming pared 7 bases from V and 4 bases from J, leaving 11 bases between. Germline V gene lookup returns CDR1 MNHNS and CDR2 SASEGT. In DNA, the CDR3 is TGTGCCAGCATTGCGGGGACCGGGGCCAACGTCCTGACTTTC. As protein: CASIAGTGANVLTF.

This clone was observed a handful of times. The chain carries TRBV11-2 and TRBJ1-1, with 7 positions matching TRBD1. After removal of 5 bases from V and 1 base from J, the junction contained 16 bases not matched to a gene. The CDR3 has 18 amino acids. CDR1 SGHAT and CDR2 FQNNGV come from the germline V gene. CDR3 sequence (DNA): TGTGCCAGCAGCCCCCTTGCAGGGGGAATGGGGCGGAACACTGAAGCTTTCTTT. Translating gives CASSPLAGGMGRNTEAFF.

This clone was observed a single time. CDR3 sequence reads: CASKYATLNTGELFF. Written as DNA, the CDR3 is TGTGCCAGCAAATATGCGACGCTCAACACCGGGGAGCTGTTTTTT. This rearrangement joins TRBV2 to TRBJ2-2, with no clear D. The V end was cut by 7 bases, the J end by 2 bases, with 14 bases between. CDR1 and CDR2 from the germline V gene are SNHLY and FYNNEI. This CDR3 region has 15 residues.

The chain links TRBV4-2 to TRBJ2-6, with D tentatively TRBD1 (6 bases). Per the germline V gene, CDR1 is LGHNA and CDR2 is YNFKEQ. The CDR3 covers 15 residues. V was pared by 4 bases and J by 2 bases, with 9 bases between. The CDR3 bases are TGTGCCAGCAGCCGGACAGTAGCTGGGGCCAACGTCCTGACTTTC. It translates to CASSRTVAGANVLTF.

V usage is TRBV6-4 and J usage is TRBJ1-4; tentatively, D is TRBD1 (5 bases). The V end lost 7 bases, the J end lost 3 bases, and 12 bases lay between the germline ends. This CDR3 region has 14 residues. Germline V gene sequence: CDR1 MRHNA, CDR2 SNTAGT. The CDR3 DNA follows: TGTGCCAGCAAGACAGACGCTTCTAATGAAAAACTGTTTTTT. Amino acids: CASKTDASNEKLFF.

As concerns this clone: This same CDR3 is encoded by further DNA sequences in the sample. This sequence joins TRBV5-1 and TRBJ2-3, with D hard to call. Looked up from germline, CDR1 is SGHRS and CDR2 is YFSETQ. Trimming left V 0 bases short and J 4 bases short, with 6 bases between. This CDR3 has 13 amino acids. CDR3 sequence (DNA): TGCGCCAGCAGCTTGGGCGGCGCAGATACGCAGTATTTT. This sequence encodes CASSLGGADTQYF.

The chain combines TRBV5-4 with TRBJ2-5; 8 bases fit TRBD2. CDR3 length: 15 residues. The V segment lost 1 base and the J segment 4 bases; nucleotides outside the gene matches: 6. Germline assignment: CDR1 SGHNT and CDR2 YYREEE (reference sequence). CDR3 region: CASSLPGGAGETQYF. DNA of the CDR3: TGTGCCAGCAGCTTGCCCGGGGGGGCCGGAGAGACCCAGTACTTC.

This chain joins TRBV4-1 and TRBJ2-1; D could derive from TRBD1 or TRBD2 (6 bases each). Germline assignment: CDR1 MGHRA and CDR2 YSYEKL. The CDR3 is 14 residues long. V was trimmed by 0 bases and J by 11 bases, leaving 14 bases between them. The CDR3 region is CASSQDPGARQQFF. DNA for the CDR3: TGCGCCAGCAGCCAAGACCCGGGGGCGCGTCAGCAGTTCTTC.

The chain couples TRBV23-1 to TRBJ1-2, with 8 bases fitting TRBD1. TRBV23-1 is an open reading frame whose function is uncertain. V gave up 8 bases and J gave up 5 bases; unmatched junction bases: 22. The CDR3 spans 18 residues. The CDR3 region is CASSSIPGGQGASYGYTF. CDR3 DNA sequence: TGCGCCAGCTCCTCCATCCCGGGGGGGCAGGGGGCAAGTTATGGCTACACCTTC.

V gene TRBV19 combines with J gene TRBJ2-6; 7 nucleotides agree with TRBD1. CDR1 is LNHDA, CDR2 SQIVND, per germline (reference sequence). V was pared by 5 bases and J by 0 bases, with 4 bases of the junction left unmatched. This CDR3 region has 16 residues. The CDR3 spells CASSSRQGSGANVLTF. In DNA form, the CDR3 reads TGTGCCAGTAGTTCGCGACAGGGCTCTGGGGCCAACGTCCTGACTTTC.

The V gene is TRBV29-1, the J gene TRBJ1-2; possible D gene TRBD1, 6 bases. The CDR3 is 11 residues long. The germline V gene has CDR1 SQVTM and CDR2 ANQGSEA. V was clipped by 3 bases and J by 8 bases, with 10 bases between them. DNA of the CDR3: TGCAGCGTTGACGCAGGGGTGGGCTACACCTTC. It translates to CSVDAGVGYTF.

The chain combines TRBV19 with TRBJ2-3; D unresolved. The germline CDR1 and CDR2 sequences are LNHDA and SQIVND (reference sequence). V lost 5 bases to trimming and J lost 1 base, with 7 bases between them. CDR3 length equals 13 residues. In nucleotides, the CDR3 is TGTGCCAGTAGTGTGTGGGGCACAGATACGCAGTATTTT. Its protein product is CASSVWGTDTQYF.

This rearrangement joins TRBV5-1 to TRBJ2-3, with 11 nucleotides matching TRBD2. The CDR3 length is 19 residues. Germline loops: CDR1 SGHRS, CDR2 YFSETQ. Trimming at V came to 0 bases and at J to 3 bases, leaving 12 bases not matched to a gene. CDR3: CASSLAILAGGSKTDTQYF. CDR3 nucleotides: TGCGCCAGCAGCTTGGCAATTCTAGCGGGAGGTTCAAAGACAGATACGCAGTATTTT.